This TCR beta chain is from a study of blood T cell repertoires in COVID-19. Overall study: T cells, B-cell-depleted T cells, or PBMCs provided the cDNA or gDNA that served as material.

In the source study's methods: Estimation of nucleated cell counts was performed using reference gene primer amplification. Sequencing used immunoSEQ multiplex PCR; TCRdb keeps in-frame clones, though not all of them. From that table come the V and J calls and clone size; the DNA was used to work out D and trimming. Among under 300,000 clones listed, about nine tenths were seen once. The CDR3 is 12 residues long. The germline gives CDR1 MNHEY, CDR2 SVGAGI. Trimming shortened V by 11 bases and J by 2 bases, and 10 bases separated the two germline ends. The clonotype comes from a man aged 25 to 45 who had recovered from COVID-19. This chain connects TRBV6-5 to TRBJ2-4; a possible D gene is TRBD2 (6 bases). The sample comprised peripheral blood. The CDR3 region has the DNA TGTGCCGGAGGGTTACCCAAAAACATTCAGTACTTC. As protein: CAGGLPKNIQYF.